The following is a TCR beta chain sequence with its context. The sample belongs to a study of blood T cell repertoires in COVID-19. Study-wide context: Whether acute or convalescent, the COVID-19 samples came from the United States, Italy and Spain.

Followed longitudinally, the Seattle patients had been enrolled during active infection. Libraries were prepared by immunoSEQ multiplex PCR; TCRdb keeps only in-frame clonotypes and omits some of them. Of a few hundred thousand clones in the sample, 86% were seen once. Germline values: CDR1 WNHNN, CDR2 SYGVQD (reference sequence). CDR3 length equals 14 residues. V lost 4 bases, J lost 4 bases, and 8 bases lay in between. The origin of this receptor is a woman aged 55-70 years with COVID-19, enrolled during active disease. The rearrangement uses TRBV10-1 and TRBJ1-6; D remains unclear. Sequenced: peripheral blood. CDR3 bases: TGCGCCAGCAGTGTACTGTGTTATAATTCACCCCTCCACTTT. This sequence encodes CASSVLCYNSPLHF.